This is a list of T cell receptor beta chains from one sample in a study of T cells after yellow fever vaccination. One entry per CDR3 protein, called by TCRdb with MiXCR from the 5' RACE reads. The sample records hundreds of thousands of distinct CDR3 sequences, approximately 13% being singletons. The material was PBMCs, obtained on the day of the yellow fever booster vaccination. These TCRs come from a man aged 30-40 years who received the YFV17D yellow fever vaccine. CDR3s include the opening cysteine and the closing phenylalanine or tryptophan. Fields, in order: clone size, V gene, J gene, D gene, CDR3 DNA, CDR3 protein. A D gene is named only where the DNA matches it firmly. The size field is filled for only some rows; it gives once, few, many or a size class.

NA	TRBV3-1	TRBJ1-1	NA	TGTGCCAGCAGCCAGTACGTAGGACGGGACACTGAAGCTTTCTTT	CASSQYVGRDTEAFF
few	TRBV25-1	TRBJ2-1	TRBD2	TGTGCCAGCAGTGAATTAGGACTAGGGGTTTATGAGCAGTTCTTC	CASSELGLGVYEQFF
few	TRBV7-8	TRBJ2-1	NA	TGTGCCAGCAGTCCGTTCGGACACTATGAGCAGTTCTTC	CASSPFGHYEQFF
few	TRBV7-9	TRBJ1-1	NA	TGTGCCAGCAGCTTAGAGGCATCGAACACTGAAGCTTTCTTT	CASSLEASNTEAFF
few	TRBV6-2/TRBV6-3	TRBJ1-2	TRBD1	TGTGCCAGCAGGCGGACAGGGGGCTACACCTTC	CASRRTGGYTF
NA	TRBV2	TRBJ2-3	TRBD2	TGTGCCAGCGCCAGCGGGAGGACAGATACGCAGTATTTT	CASASGRTDTQYF
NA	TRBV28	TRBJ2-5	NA	TGTGCCAGCAGTTTAGAGTGGGGGGAAGAGACCCAGTACTTC	CASSLEWGEETQYF
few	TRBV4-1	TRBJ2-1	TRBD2	TGCGCCAGCAGCCAAGATGCGGGCGGGAGGGCCCTCGATGAGCAGTTCTTC	CASSQDAGGRALDEQFF
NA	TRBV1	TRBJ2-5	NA	TGCACCAGCAGCCGGACTAGCGGGAGTGGGGAGACCCAGTACTTC	CTSSRTSGSGETQYF
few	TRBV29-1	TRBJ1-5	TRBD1	TGCAGCGTCACTACAGGGGGAGGCAATCAGCCCCAGCATTTT	CSVTTGGGNQPQHF
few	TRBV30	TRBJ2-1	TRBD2	TGTGCCTGGAGTTATGGCGGGAGAGCGAGTGAGCAGTTCTTC	CAWSYGGRASEQFF
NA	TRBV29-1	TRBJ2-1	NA	TGCAGCGTTGAAGATGCGAATGAGCAGTTCTTC	CSVEDANEQFF
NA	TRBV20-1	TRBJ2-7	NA	TGCAGTGCTAGAGGAGACACTATGATCTACGAGCAGTACTTC	CSARGDTMIYEQYF
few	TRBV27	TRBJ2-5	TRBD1	TGTGCCAGCAGCTGGACAGGCATAGGGGAGACCCAGTACTTC	CASSWTGIGETQYF
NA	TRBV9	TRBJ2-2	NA	TGTGCCAGCAGCGCTAGGGTCAACACCGGGGAGCTGTTTTTT	CASSARVNTGELFF
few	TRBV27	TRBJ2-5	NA	TGTGCCAGCAGTTTTGGGCAGGTTGGGGAGACCCAGTACTTC	CASSFGQVGETQYF
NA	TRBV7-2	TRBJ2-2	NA	TGTGCCAGCAGCATAAGACTAGTACCAGGGCTCACCGGGGAGCTGTTTTTT	CASSIRLVPGLTGELFF
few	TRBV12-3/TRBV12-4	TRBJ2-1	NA	TGTGCCAGCAGTTTACAGCGGAGGACCTACAATGAGCAGTTCTTC	CASSLQRRTYNEQFF
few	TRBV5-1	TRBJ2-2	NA	TGCGCCAGCAGCTTGGTGGCCAAGAACACCGGGGAGCTGTTTTTT	CASSLVAKNTGELFF
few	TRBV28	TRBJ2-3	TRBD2	TGTGCCAGCAGTTTTGCTAGCGGGAATGGAACAGATACGCAGTATTTT	CASSFASGNGTDTQYF
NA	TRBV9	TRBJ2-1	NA	TGTGCCAGCAGCGTAGGCGACAGCAATGAGCAGTTCTTC	CASSVGDSNEQFF
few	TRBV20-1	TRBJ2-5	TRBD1	TGCAGTGCCCGAAGGGACAGACGGGAGACCCAGTACTTC	CSARRDRRETQYF
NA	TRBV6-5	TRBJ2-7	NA	TGTGCCAGCAGTTACACGTGGGAGGCCTACGAGCAGTACTTC	CASSYTWEAYEQYF
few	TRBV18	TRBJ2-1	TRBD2	TGTGCCAGCTCACCAAAGCGGGAGGGCCCCTACAATGAGCAGTTCTTC	CASSPKREGPYNEQFF
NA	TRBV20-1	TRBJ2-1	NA	TGCAGTGCGAAAAGCAGGGAGGCCTACAATGAGCAGTTCTTC	CSAKSREAYNEQFF
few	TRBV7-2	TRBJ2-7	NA	TGTGCCAGCAGAAGAGGCGGAGCCTACGAGCAGTACTTC	CASRRGGAYEQYF
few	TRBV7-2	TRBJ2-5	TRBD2	TGTGCCAGCGCATGGGTAGCGGGAGTAGAGACCCAGTACTTC	CASAWVAGVETQYF
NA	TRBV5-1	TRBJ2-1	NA	TGCGCCAGCAGCTTGGAAGCCATCTACAATGAGCAGTTCTTC	CASSLEAIYNEQFF
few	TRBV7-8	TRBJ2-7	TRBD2	TGTGCCAGCAGCTTAGTTTATGGCGGGAGCTCCTACGAGCAGTACTTC	CASSLVYGGSSYEQYF
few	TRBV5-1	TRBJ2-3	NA	TGCGCCAGCAGTTCAGAGGTTAGCACAGATACGCAGTATTTT	CASSSEVSTDTQYF
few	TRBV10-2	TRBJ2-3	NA	TGCGCCAGCATGGATCTCCCCTCGGCCACAGATACGCAGTATTTT	CASMDLPSATDTQYF
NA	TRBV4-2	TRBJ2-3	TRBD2	TGTGCCAGCAGCCAACTTCTAGCGGGAGGGTCTTCCAGCACAGATACGCAGTATTTT	CASSQLLAGGSSSTDTQYF
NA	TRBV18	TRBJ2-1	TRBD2	TGTGCCAGCTCACCAGCGGGAGGGAAATTCAATGAGCAGTTCTTC	CASSPAGGKFNEQFF
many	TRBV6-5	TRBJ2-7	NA	TGTGCCAGCAGTTACGGTGGCGGCTCCTACGAGCAGTACTTC	CASSYGGGSYEQYF
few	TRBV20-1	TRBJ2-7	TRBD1	TGCAGTGCTAGACTCCGGGACAGGGGAATCGAGCAGTACTTC	CSARLRDRGIEQYF
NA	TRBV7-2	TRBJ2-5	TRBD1	TGTGCCAGCAGCTTTAGGGGGCCGGAGGAGACCCAGTACTTC	CASSFRGPEETQYF
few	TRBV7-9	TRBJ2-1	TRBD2	TGTGCCAGCAGCGGTAGCGGGCCGAGCTCCTACAATGAGCAGTTCTTC	CASSGSGPSSYNEQFF
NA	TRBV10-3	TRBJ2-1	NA	TGTGCCATCAGTGGTACCGAGCACTCCTACAATGAGCAGTTCTTC	CAISGTEHSYNEQFF
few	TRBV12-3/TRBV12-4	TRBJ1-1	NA	TGTGCCAGCAGTTGGAATCGGGGGACTGAAGCTTTCTTT	CASSWNRGTEAFF
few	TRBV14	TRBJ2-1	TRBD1	TGTGCCAGCAGCCTCGGGACAGGGGCGTTCGATGAGCAGTTCTTC	CASSLGTGAFDEQFF
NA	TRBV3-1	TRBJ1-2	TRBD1	TGTGCCAGCAGCCAACAGACAGGGTCAGAGGGAGGCTACACCTTC	CASSQQTGSEGGYTF
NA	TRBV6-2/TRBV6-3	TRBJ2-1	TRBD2	TGTGCCAGCAGTTACGGACCAGCGGGAGAGTATGAGCAGTTCTTC	CASSYGPAGEYEQFF
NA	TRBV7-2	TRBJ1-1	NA	TGTGCCAGCAGCTTATCCGCATCTATGAACACTGAAGCTTTCTTT	CASSLSASMNTEAFF
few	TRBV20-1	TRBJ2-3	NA	TGCAGTGCTAGAGTAACCTTCACAGATACGCAGTATTTT	CSARVTFTDTQYF
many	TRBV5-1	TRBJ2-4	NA	TGCGCCAGCAGCTTGGAGGGCGGAGTAGCCAAAAACATTCAGTACTTC	CASSLEGGVAKNIQYF
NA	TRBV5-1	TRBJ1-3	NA	TGCGCCAGCAGCTTGGACGTTCCGGGAAACACCATATATTTT	CASSLDVPGNTIYF
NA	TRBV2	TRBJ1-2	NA	TGTGCCAGCAGCCCACCCCCGGGGAGGGGACGTGGCTACACCTTC	CASSPPPGRGRGYTF
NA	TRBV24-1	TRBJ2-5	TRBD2	TGTGCCACCAGTGATTTTGCGGGGGATGGCAGCGAGACCCAGTACTTC	CATSDFAGDGSETQYF
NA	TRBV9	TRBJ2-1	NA	TGTGCCAGCAGCAGGAGGGTTTCCGCTGAGCAGTTCTTC	CASSRRVSAEQFF
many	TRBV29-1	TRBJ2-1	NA	TGCAGCGTAACGGACCAGGGATACAATGAGCAGTTCTTC	CSVTDQGYNEQFF
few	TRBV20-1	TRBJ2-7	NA	TGCAGTGCTCACCAGGGATCCTACGAGCAGTACTTC	CSAHQGSYEQYF
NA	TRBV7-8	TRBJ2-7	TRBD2	TGTGCCAGCAGCTTAGCGGTTGGGGGGAGGGCCTCCTACGAGCAGTACTTC	CASSLAVGGRASYEQYF
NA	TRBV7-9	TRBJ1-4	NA	TGTGCCAGCAGCCCACTCGCTAAGAATGAAAAACTGTTTTTT	CASSPLAKNEKLFF
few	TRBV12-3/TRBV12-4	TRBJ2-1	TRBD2	TGTGCCAGCACTAGCGGGAGGCGAAACAATGAGCAGTTCTTC	CASTSGRRNNEQFF